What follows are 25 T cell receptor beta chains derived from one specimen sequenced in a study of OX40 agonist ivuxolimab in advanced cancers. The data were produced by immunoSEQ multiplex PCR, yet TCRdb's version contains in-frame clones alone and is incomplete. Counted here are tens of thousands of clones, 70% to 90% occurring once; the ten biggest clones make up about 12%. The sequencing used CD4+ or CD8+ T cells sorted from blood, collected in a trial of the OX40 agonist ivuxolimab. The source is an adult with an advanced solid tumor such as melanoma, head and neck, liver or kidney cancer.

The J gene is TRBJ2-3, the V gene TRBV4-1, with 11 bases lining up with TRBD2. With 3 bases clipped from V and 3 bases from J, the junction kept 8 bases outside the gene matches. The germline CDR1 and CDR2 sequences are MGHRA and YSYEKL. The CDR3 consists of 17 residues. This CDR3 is CASSQGPGLAGTDTQYF. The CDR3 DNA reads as TGCGCCAGCAGCCAGGGTCCAGGACTAGCGGGTACAGATACGCAGTATTTT.

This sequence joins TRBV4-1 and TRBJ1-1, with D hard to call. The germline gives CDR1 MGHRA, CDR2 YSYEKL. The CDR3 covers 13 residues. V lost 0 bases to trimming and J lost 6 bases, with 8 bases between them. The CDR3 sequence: CASSQDRVSEAFF. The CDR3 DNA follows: TGCGCCAGCAGCCAAGATAGAGTATCTGAAGCTTTCTTT.

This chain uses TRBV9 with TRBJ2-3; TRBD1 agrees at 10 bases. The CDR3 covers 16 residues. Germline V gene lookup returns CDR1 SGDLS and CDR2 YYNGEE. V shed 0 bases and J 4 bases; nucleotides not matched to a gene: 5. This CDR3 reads CASSVEGQGISDTQYF. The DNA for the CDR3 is TGTGCCAGCAGCGTAGAGGGACAGGGGATATCAGATACGCAGTATTTT.

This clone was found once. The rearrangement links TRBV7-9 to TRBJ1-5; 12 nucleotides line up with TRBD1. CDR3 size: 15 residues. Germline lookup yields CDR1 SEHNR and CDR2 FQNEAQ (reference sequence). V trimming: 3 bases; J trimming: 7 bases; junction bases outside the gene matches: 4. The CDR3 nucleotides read TGTGCCAGCAGCTTTGGGACAGGGGGCGGCCAGCCCCAGCATTTT. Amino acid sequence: CASSFGTGGGQPQHF.

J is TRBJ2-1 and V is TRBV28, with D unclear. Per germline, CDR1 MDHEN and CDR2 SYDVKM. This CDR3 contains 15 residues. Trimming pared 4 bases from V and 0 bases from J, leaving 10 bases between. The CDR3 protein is CASSSTIDSYNEQFF. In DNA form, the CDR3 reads TGTGCCAGCAGTTCAACCATCGACTCCTACAATGAGCAGTTCTTC.

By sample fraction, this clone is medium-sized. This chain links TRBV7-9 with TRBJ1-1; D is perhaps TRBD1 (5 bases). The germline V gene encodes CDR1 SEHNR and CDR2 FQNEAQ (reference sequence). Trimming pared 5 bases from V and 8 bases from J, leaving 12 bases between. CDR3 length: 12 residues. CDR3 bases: TGTGCCAGCAGCCCCGGGACCCCCGAAGCTTTCTTT. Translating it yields CASSPGTPEAFF.

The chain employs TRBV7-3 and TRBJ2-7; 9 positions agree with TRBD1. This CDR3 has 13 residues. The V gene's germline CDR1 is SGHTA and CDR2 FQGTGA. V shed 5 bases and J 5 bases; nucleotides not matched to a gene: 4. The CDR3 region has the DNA TGTGCCAGCAGCCCGGGACAGGGCCACGAGCAGTACTTC. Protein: CASSPGQGHEQYF. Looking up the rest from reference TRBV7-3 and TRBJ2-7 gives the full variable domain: GAGVSQTPSNKVTEKGKYVELRCDPISGHTALYWYRQSLGQGPEFLIYFQGTGAADDSGLPNDRFFAVRPEGSVSTLKIQRTERGDSAVYLCASSPGQGHEQYFGPGTRLTVT.

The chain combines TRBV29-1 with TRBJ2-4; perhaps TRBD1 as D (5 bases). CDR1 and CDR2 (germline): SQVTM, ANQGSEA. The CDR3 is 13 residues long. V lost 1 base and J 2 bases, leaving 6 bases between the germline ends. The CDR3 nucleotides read TGCAGCGTTGAAGGGACACCCAAAAACATTCAGTACTTC. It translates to CSVEGTPKNIQYF.

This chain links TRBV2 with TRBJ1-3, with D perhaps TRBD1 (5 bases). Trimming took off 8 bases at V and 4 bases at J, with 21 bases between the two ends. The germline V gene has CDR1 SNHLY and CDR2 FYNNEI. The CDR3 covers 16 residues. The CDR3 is CASVRLGTPGGNTIYF. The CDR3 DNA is TGTGCCAGCGTCCGTTTAGGGACCCCGGGAGGAAACACCATATATTTT.

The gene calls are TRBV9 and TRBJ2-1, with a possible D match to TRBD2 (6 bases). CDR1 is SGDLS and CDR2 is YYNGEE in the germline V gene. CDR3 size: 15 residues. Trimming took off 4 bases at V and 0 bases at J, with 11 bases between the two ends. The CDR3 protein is CASSPTGSSYNEQFF. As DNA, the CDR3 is TGTGCCAGCAGCCCCACCGGGAGCTCCTACAATGAGCAGTTCTTC.

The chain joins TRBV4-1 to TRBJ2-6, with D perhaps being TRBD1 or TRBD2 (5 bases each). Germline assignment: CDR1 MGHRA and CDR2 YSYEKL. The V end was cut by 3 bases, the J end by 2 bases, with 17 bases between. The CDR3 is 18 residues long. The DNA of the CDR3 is TGCGCCAGCAGCCAGGAGGCAGGGACCACCCCTGGGGCCAACGTCCTGACTTTC. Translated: CASSQEAGTTPGANVLTF.

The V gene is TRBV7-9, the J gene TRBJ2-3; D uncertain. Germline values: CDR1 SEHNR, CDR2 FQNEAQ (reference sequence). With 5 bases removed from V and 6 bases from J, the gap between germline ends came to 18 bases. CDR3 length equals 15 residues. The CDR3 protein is CASSPGPILSDTQYF. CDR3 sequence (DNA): TGTGCCAGCAGCCCCGGACCTATACTATCGGATACGCAGTATTTT.

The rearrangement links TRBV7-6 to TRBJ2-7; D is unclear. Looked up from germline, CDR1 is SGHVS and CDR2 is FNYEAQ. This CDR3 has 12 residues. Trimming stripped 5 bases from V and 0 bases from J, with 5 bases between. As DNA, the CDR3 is TGTGCCAGCAGCACGAGCTCCTACGAGCAGTACTTC. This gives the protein CASSTSSYEQYF.

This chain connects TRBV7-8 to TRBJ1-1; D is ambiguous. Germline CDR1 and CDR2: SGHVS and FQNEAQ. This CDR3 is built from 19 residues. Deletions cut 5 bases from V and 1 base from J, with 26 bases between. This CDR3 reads CASSPTRPTGPLGNTEAFF. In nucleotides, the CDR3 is TGTGCCAGCAGCCCGACACGTCCTACCGGGCCCTTGGGGAACACTGAAGCTTTCTTT.

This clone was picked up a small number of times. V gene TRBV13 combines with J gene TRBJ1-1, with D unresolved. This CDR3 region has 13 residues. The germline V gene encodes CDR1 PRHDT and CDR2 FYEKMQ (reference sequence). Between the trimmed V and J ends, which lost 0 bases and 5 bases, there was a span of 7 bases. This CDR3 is CASSLGVGTEAFF. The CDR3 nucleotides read TGTGCCAGCAGCTTAGGGGTGGGGACTGAAGCTTTCTTT. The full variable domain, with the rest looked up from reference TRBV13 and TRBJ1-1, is AAGVIQSPRHLIKEKRETATLKCYPIPRHDTVYWYQQGPGQDPQFLISFYEKMQSDKGSIPDRFSAQQFSDYHSELNMSSLELGDSALYFCASSLGVGTEAFFGQGTRLTVV.

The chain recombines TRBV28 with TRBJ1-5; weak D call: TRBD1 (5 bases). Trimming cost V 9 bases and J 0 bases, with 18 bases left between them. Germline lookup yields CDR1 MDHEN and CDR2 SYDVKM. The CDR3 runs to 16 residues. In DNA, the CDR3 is TGTGCCAGTCTCACCGGGACGGCGGGTAGCAATCAGCCCCAGCATTTT. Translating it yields CASLTGTAGSNQPQHF.

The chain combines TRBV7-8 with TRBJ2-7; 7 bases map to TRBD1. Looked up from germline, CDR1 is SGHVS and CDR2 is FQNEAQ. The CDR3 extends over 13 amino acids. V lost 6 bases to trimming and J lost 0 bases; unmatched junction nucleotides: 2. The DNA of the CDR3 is TGTGCCAGCAGTTGGGACAGCTCCTACGAGCAGTACGTC. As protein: CASSWDSSYEQYV.

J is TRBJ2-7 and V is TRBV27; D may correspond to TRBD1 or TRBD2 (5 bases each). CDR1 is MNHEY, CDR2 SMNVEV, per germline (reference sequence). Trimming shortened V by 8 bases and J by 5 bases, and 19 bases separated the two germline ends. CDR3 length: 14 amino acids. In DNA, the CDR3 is TGTGCCAGCGGGCCTTTGGGGGAGATCGACGAGCAGTACTTC. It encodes CASGPLGEIDEQYF.

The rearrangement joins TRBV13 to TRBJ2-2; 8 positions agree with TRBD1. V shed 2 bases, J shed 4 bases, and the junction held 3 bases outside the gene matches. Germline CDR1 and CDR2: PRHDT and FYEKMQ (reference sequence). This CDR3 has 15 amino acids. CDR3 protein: CASSLRTGTTGELFF. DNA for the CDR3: TGTGCCAGCAGCTTACGGACAGGGACCACCGGGGAGCTGTTTTTT.

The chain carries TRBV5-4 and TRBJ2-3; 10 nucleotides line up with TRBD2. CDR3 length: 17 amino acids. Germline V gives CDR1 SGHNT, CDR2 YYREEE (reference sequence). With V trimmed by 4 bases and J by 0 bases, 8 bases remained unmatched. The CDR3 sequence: CASSPGLAEHSTDTQYF. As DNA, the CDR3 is TGTGCCAGCAGCCCCGGACTAGCGGAACATAGCACAGATACGCAGTATTTT.

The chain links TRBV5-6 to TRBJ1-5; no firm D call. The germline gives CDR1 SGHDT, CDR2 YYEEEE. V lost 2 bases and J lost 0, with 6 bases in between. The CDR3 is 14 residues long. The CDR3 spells CASSLVDSNQPQHF. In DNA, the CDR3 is TGTGCCAGCAGCTTAGTAGATAGCAATCAGCCCCAGCATTTT.

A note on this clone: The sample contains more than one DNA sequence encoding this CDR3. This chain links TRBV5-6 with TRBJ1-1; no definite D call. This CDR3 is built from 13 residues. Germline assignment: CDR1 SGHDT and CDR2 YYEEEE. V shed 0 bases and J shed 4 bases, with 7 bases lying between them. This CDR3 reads CASSLGGRTEAFF. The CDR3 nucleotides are TGTGCCAGCAGCTTGGGTGGACGCACTGAAGCTTTCTTT.

The DNA of the CDR3 is TGTGCCAGCAGCGTAGGGACCACAGATACGCAGTATTTT. It is translated as CASSVGTTDTQYF. V usage is TRBV9 and J usage is TRBJ2-3, with no clear D. V was shortened by 0 bases and J by 2 bases, with 4 bases between the two germline ends. The CDR3 covers 13 residues. Germline V gives CDR1 SGDLS, CDR2 YYNGEE.

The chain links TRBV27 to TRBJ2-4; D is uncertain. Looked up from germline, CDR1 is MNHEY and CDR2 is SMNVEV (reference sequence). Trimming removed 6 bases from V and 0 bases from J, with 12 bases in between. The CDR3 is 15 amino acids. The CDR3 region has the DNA TGTGCCAGCAGCCCCGGGTTGGCAGCCAAAAACATTCAGTACTTC. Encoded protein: CASSPGLAAKNIQYF.

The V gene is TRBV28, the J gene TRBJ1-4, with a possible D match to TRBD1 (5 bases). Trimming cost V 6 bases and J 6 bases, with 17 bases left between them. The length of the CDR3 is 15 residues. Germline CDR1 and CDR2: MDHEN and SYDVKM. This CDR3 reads CASSPPTRGDEKLFF. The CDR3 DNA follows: TGTGCCAGCAGCCCCCCGACGAGGGGCGATGAAAAACTGTTTTTT. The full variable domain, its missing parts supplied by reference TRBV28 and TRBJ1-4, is DVKVTQSSRYLVKRTGEKVFLECVQDMDHENMFWYRQDPGLGLRLIYFSYDVKMKEKGDIPEGYSVSREKKERFSLILESASTNQTSMYLCASSPPTRGDEKLFFGSGTQLSVL.